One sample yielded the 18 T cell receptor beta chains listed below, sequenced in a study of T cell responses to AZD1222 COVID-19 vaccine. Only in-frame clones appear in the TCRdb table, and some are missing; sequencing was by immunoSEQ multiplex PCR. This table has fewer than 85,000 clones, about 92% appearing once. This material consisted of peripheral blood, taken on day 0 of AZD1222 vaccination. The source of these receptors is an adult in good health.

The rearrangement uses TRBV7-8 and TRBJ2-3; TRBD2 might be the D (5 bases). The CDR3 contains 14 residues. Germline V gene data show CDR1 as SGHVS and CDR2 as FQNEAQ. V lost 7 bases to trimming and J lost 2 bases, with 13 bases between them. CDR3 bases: TGTGCCAGCAAGAATGTCGGGAACACAGATACGCAGTATTTT. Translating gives CASKNVGNTDTQYF.

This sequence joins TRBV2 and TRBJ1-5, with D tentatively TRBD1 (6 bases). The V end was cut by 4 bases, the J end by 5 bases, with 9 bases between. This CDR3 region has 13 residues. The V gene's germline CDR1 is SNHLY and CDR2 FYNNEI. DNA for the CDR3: TGTGCCAGCAGTGGACAGGAATATCAGCCCCAGCATTTT. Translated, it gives CASSGQEYQPQHF.

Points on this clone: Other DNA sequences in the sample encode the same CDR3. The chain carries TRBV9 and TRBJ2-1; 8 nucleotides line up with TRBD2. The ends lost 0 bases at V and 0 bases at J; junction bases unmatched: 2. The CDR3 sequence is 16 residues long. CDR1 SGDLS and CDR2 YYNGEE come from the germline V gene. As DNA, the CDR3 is TGTGCCAGCAGCGTAGTAAGCGGGAGCTCCTACAATGAGCAGTTCTTC. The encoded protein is CASSVVSGSSYNEQFF.

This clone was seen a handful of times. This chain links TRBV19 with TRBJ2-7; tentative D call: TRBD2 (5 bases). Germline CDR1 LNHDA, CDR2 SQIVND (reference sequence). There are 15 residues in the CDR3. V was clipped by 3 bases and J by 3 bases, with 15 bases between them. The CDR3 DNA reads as TGTGCCAGTAGTATGGGCCGGGAACGGGTCTACGAGCAGTACTTC. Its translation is CASSMGRERVYEQYF.

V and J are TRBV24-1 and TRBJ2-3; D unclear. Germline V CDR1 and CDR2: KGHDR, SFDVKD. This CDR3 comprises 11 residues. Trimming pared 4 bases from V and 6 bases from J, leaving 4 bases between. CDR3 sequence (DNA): TGTGCCACCAGTGAATCGGATACGCAGTATTTT. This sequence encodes CATSESDTQYF.

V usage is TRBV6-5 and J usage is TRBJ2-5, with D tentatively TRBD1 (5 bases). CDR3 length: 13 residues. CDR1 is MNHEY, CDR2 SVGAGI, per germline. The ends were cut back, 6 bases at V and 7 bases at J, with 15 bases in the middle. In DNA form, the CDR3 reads TGTGCCAGCAGAGCTCAGGGCCTGGGGACCCAGTACTTC. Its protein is CASRAQGLGTQYF.

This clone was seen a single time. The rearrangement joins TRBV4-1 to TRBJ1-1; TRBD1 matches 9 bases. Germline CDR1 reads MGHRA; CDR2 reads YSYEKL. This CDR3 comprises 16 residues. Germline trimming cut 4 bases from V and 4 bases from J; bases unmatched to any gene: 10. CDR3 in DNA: TGCGCCAGCAGCCGAGGACAGGGGCCGAGTGGCACTGAAGCTTTCTTT. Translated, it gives CASSRGQGPSGTEAFF.

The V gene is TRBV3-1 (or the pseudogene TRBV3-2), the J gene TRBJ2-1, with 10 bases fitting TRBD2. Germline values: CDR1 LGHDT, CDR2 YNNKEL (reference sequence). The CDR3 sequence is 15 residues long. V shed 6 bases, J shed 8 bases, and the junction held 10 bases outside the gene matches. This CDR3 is CASSLLAGLMDEQFF. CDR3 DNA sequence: TGTGCCAGCAGTCTACTAGCGGGACTCATGGATGAGCAGTTCTTC.

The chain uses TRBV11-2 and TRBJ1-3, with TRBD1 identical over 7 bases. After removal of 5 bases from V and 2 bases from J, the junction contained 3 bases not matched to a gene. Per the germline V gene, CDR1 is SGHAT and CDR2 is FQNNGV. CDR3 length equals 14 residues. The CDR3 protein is CASSPGTAGNTIYF. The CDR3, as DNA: TGTGCCAGCAGCCCCGGGACAGCTGGAAACACCATATATTTT.

The chain's CDR3 is CATSQPGQGYEQYF. The DNA of the CDR3 is TGTGCCACCAGCCAGCCGGGACAGGGGTACGAGCAGTACTTC. The rearrangement links TRBV24-1 to TRBJ2-7, with TRBD1 matching over 10 bases. The germline V gene has CDR1 KGHDR and CDR2 SFDVKD. The CDR3 loop spans 14 amino acids. The V and J ends lost 7 bases and 4 bases, in that order; junction bases with no gene match: 6.

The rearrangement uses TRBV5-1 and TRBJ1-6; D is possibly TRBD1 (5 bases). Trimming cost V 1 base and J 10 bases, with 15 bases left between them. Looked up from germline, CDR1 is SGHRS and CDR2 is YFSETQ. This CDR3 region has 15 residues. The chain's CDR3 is CASSLYPGKGSPLHF. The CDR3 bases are TGCGCCAGCAGCTTGTACCCAGGGAAAGGCTCACCCCTCCACTTT.

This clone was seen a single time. The CDR3 reads CASTHHVEGKLFF. CDR3 bases: TGTGCCAGTACCCATCACGTAGAGGGAAAACTGTTTTTT. The V and J genes are TRBV19 and TRBJ1-4; D is unresolved. V shed 7 bases and J shed 10 bases, with 16 bases lying between them. CDR3 length equals 13 residues. CDR1 is LNHDA and CDR2 is SQIVND in the germline V gene (reference sequence).

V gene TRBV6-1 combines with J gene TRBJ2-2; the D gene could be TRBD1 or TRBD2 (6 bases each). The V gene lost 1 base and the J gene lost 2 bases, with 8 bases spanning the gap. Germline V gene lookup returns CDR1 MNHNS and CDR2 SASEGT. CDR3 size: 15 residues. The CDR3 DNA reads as TGTGCCAGCAGTGAAGGGGGGGCAAACACCGGGGAGCTGTTTTTT. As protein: CASSEGGANTGELFF.

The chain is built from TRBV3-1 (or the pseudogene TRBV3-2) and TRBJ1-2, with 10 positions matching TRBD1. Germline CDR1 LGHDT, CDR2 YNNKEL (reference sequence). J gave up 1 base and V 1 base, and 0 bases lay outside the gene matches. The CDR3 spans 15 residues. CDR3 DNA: TGTGCCAGCAGCCAAGGGGACAGGGGTAACTATGGCTACACCTTC. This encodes CASSQGDRGNYGYTF.

The CDR3 nucleotides are TGTGCCAGCAGACCTGAGGCGTGGGCGCGGTACGAGCAGTACTTC. It codes for CASRPEAWARYEQYF. The chain couples TRBV6-5 to TRBJ2-7; D unclear. Germline V gene sequence: CDR1 MNHEY, CDR2 SVGAGI. Trimming took 6 bases from V and 4 from J, leaving 19 bases between them. The CDR3 sequence is 15 residues long.

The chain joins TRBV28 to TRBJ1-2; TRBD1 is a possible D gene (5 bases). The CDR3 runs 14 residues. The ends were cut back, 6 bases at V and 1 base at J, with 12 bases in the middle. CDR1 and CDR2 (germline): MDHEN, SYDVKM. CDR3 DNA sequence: TGTGCCAGCAGCGACCGAAGGGGTAACTATGGCTACACCTTC. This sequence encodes CASSDRRGNYGYTF.

This CDR3 is CASSDSRRSQTGELFF. The CDR3 region has the DNA TGTGCCAGCAGTGACTCGAGACGGAGCCAGACCGGGGAGCTGTTTTTT. The gene calls are TRBV25-1 and TRBJ2-2; the D is unclear. V was trimmed by 3 bases and J by 5 bases, leaving 16 bases between them. Germline CDR1 and CDR2: MGHDK and SYGVNS. This CDR3 has 16 residues.

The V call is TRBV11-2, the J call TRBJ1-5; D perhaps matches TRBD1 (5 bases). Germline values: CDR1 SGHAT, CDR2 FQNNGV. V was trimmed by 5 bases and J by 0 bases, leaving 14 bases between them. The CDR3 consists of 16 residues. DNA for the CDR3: TGTGCCAGCAGCAAGGGGCCCGATTATAGCAATCAGCCCCAGCATTTT. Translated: CASSKGPDYSNQPQHF.